A selection of T cell receptor beta chains follows, all from one sample in a study of STAT5B mutations in CD4+ large granular lymphocyte leukemia. TCRdb's copy holds only in-frame clones and misses some; the assay was immunoSEQ multiplex PCR. The table lists approximately 20,000 clones, 82% of them singletons. Sequencing was done on a sample of CD4+ T cells from blood buffy coats. The receptors come from a human donor in good health. Both conserved end residues are part of each CDR3. The order of the fields is V gene, D gene, clone size, J gene, CDR3 DNA, CDR3 protein. D genes are given only for firm matches. Size is stated for part of the rows, as once, few or many counts, or as a class when the clone is expanded.

>TRBV28|.|.|TRBJ2-7
TGTGCCAGCAGTTTTCAGGGCCCCCGCTACGAGCAGTACTTC
CASSFQGPRYEQYF
>TRBV28|.|.|TRBJ1-5
TGTGCCAGCAGTTTGACCGGGGCTCAGCCCCAGCATTTT
CASSLTGAQPQHF
>TRBV28|.|once|TRBJ1-1
TGTGCCAGCAGCCCCGGAGAGGCGAAGGCTGAAGCTTTCTTT
CASSPGEAKAEAFF
>TRBV5-1|.|once|TRBJ1-4
TGCGCCAGCAGCTTGGCTGGGACTAATGAAAAACTGTTTTTT
CASSLAGTNEKLFF
>TRBV5-6|.|.|TRBJ1-1
TGTGCCAGCAGCCGAGGAGGGCCGAACTTGAACACTGAAGCTTTCTTT
CASSRGGPNLNTEAFF
>TRBV18|TRBD1|.|TRBJ1-4
TGTGCCAGCTCGCAGCACAGCTTAACAGGGGCAACTAATGAAAAACTGTTTTTT
CASSQHSLTGATNEKLFF
>TRBV2|TRBD2|.|TRBJ2-3
TGTGCCAGCAGACCCGGGACTAGCGGGAGTGGCACAGATACGCAGTATTTT
CASRPGTSGSGTDTQYF
>TRBV20-1|.|.|TRBJ1-1
TGCAGTGTCAGCGCGAACACTGAAGCTTTCTTT
CSVSANTEAFF
>TRBV7-2|TRBD2|.|TRBJ2-3
TGTGCCAGCAGCTCGTCGGGACTAGCGGGAGATACGCAGTATTTT
CASSSSGLAGDTQYF
>TRBV5-8|.|.|TRBJ2-3
TGTGCCAGCTGCCGGGGGCCTACAGATACGCAGTATTTT
CASCRGPTDTQYF
>TRBV7-2|.|.|TRBJ2-5
TGTGCCAGCAGCGTAAACCGGGCGTCGTGGGAGACCCAGTACTTC
CASSVNRASWETQYF
>TRBV6-1|.|.|TRBJ1-6
TGTGCCACCCCCGCTGTGGGGGTCTCTAATTCACCCCTCCACTTT
CATPAVGVSNSPLHF
>TRBV5-4|TRBD2|.|TRBJ2-7
TGTGCCAGCAGCTTGGGGGGTCGGCTAGCGGGAAACGAGCAGTACTTC
CASSLGGRLAGNEQYF
>TRBV11-2|.|few|TRBJ1-5
TGTGCCAGCAGCTACACAAATAGCAATCAGCCCCAGCATTTT
CASSYTNSNQPQHF
>TRBV5-4|.|.|TRBJ2-7
TGTGCCAGCAGCACGGCGACGGGGTACGAGCAGTACTTC
CASSTATGYEQYF
>TRBV7-2|TRBD1|.|TRBJ1-1
TGTGCCAGCAGCTATATGACAGGGGGGTACACTGAAGCTTTCTTT
CASSYMTGGYTEAFF
>TRBV9|TRBD1|once|TRBJ2-7
TGTGCCAGCAGCGTAGGGTCGGACAGGGGCTACGAGCAGTACTTC
CASSVGSDRGYEQYF
>TRBV5-1|TRBD1|.|TRBJ1-2
TGCGCCAGCAGCTTGCGGACAGGGGGAGACTATGGCTACACCTTC
CASSLRTGGDYGYTF
>TRBV6-1|TRBD1|.|TRBJ2-5
TGTGCCAGCAGTGAAGAGGGCAGGGGGCAAGAGACCCAGTACTTC
CASSEEGRGQETQYF
>TRBV18|.|.|TRBJ1-1
TGTGCCAGCTCACAAGGGACGGCGTCTAACACTGAAGCTTTCTTT
CASSQGTASNTEAFF
>TRBV7-2|TRBD2|.|TRBJ2-3
TGTGCCAGCAGCTTAGGACTAGCGGGGAAGCAGTATTTT
CASSLGLAGKQYF
>TRBV19|TRBD1|.|TRBJ2-3
TGTGCCAGTAGTCCGACGAGGGGGCCTGGCACAGATACGCAGTATTTT
CASSPTRGPGTDTQYF
>TRBV27|.|few|TRBJ1-5
TGTGCCAGCAGTTTGACGTATAGCAATCAGCCCCAGCATTTT
CASSLTYSNQPQHF